A single TCR beta chain is shown here with its context. Its specificity is unknown. The data derive from a study of T cell responses to AZD1222 COVID-19 vaccine. Whole-study results and caveats: Seropositive at baseline were only a handful of AZD1222 recipients.

Libraries were prepared by immunoSEQ multiplex PCR; TCRdb keeps only in-frame clonotypes and omits some of them. Of around 100,000 clones listed, 86% are singletons. The input for sequencing was peripheral blood, taken 28 days after the second dose of the MenACWY control vaccine. The TCR comes from an adult who received the MenACWY meningococcal vaccine as a control.

CDR3 residues: CASSPSNQPQHF. The CDR3 DNA reads as TGTGCCAGCAGTCCATCCAATCAGCCCCAGCATTTT. The rearrangement links TRBV12-3 or TRBV12-4 to TRBJ1-5, with D unresolved. Trimming stripped 5 bases from V and 3 bases from J, with 5 bases between. The CDR3 length is 12 residues.